This T cell receptor beta chain originates from a study of blood T cell repertoires in COVID-19. CDR3 length: 11 residues. The V gene's germline CDR1 is MNHEY and CDR2 SVGAGI. The V gene lost 2 bases and the J gene lost 6 bases, with 2 bases spanning the gap. TCRdb keeps only in-frame clones here, not all; method: immunoSEQ multiplex PCR. The table records about 180,000 clones, more than 70% of them present only once. The chain links TRBV6-5 to TRBJ2-1; no firm D call. Material for sequencing was peripheral blood. The clonotype comes from a woman aged 25 to 39 with acute or convalescent COVID-19. The CDR3 region has the DNA TGTGCCAGCAGTTACCGCAATGAGCAGTTCTTC. Translating gives CASSYRNEQFF.